This TCR beta chain was retrieved from a study of CD8+CD57+ T cells in acquired aplastic anemia (dated by TCRdb to 2017 to 2018). In terms of the full investigation: DNA extracted from sorted CD4+ and CD8+ cells had a mean of roughly 3.3 ug, with a range of roughly 0.17 to 30 ug. An average of about 10 million reads for CD4+ cells and 12 million or so reads for CD8+ cells was obtained from healthy donor samples.

TCR beta VDJ combination and CDR3 sequence profiling used genomic DNA as the template. An Illumina HiSeq 2000 was the platform used for TCR repertoire sequencing. Concerning the study's data processing: Repertoire assessment relied on Simpson's diversity index, CDR3 size and DJ length profiles, and TRBV/TRBJ rearrangement plots. Whichever DNA sequence was most abundant in the deep sequencing data was defined as the immunodominant clone. CDR3 amino acid sequences were screened for sharing across subjects and were compared with published repertoires and the VDJdb database. The public sequencing data were trimmed at Q25 with fastp and processed into clonotypes with MiXCR by TCRdb, which kept only in-frame beta chains. Each CDR3 protein appears once, grouped with its most common genes and DNA. TCRdb, not the authors, supplied the V and J calls. Within this sample are about 170,000 distinct CDR3 sequences, with under 75% of them counted one time only. In total, the top ten clones hold about 50% of the sample.

A distance of 18 bases separates the germline ends of V and J, which lose 4 bases and 6 bases respectively. The germline V gene (reference sequence) specifies SGHKS as CDR1 and YYEKEE as CDR2. The CDR3 holds 15 amino acids from the cysteine to the phenylalanine. Only the CDR3 part of the read is kept: 45 bases, read in frame from the first base. TCR repertoires of sorted CD4+ and CD8+ blood T cells from severe aplastic anemia patients and healthy subjects were deep-sequenced in the study. Ficoll-Paque density gradient centrifugation was used to isolate peripheral blood mononuclear cells. CD4+ and CD8+ T cells were sorted by FACS or magnetic beads before DNA extraction. What the authors observed across the whole study: Patients and healthy controls showed no significant difference in CD8+ Simpson's diversity (P=0.060). Fewer than 35 CD8+ CDR3 sequences were found to be shared between patients and controls, but these sequences appeared to be highly expressed in patients and within the immunodominant clones of the patients.

Note on this clonotype: Its binding antigen is unknown. No base-level quality is on record; no much larger clone is a single base apart.

The material sequenced was sorted CD4+, CD8+, or CD8+CD57+ T cells (not recorded which) from PBMCs. The receptor chain draws on TRBV5-5 and TRBJ2-3; the D gene is perhaps TRBD1 or TRBD2, as each covers 7 bases. The TCR sequence derives from a human donor in good health. This receptor carries the CDR3 CASSHRQGGLDTQYF. The DNA sequence is TGTGCCAGCAGCCATCGACAGGGAGGGTTGGATACGCAGTATTTT.